The T cell receptor (beta chain) described here comes from a study of blood T cell repertoires in COVID-19. At the level of the study: Sites in the United States, Italy and Spain provided acute and convalescent COVID-19 samples. T cells, B-cell-depleted T cells, or PBMCs supplied cDNA or gDNA.

This CDR3 contains 15 residues. V lost 2 bases and J lost 5; bases outside the gene matches: 6. The germline gives CDR1 MDHEN, CDR2 SYDVKM. The authors' processing: By means of reference gene primer amplification, nucleated cell counts were estimated. Assay: immunoSEQ multiplex PCR; the TCRdb copy retains only in-frame clones and omits some. The V and J calls and clone size come from that table; D and trimming were worked out from the DNA. The top ten clones hold 3.5% to 4% of a sample with over 150,000 clones, roughly 89% of them seen once. The rearrangement uses TRBV28 and TRBJ2-1; 7 nucleotides align to TRBD1. The TCR comes from a woman aged 55-69 years who had recovered from COVID-19. The sample taken for sequencing was peripheral blood. As DNA, the CDR3 is TGTGCCAGCAGTTTACAGGGAAGGGGGCACAATGAGCAGTTCTTC. Translated, it gives CASSLQGRGHNEQFF.